This T cell receptor beta chain was retrieved from a study of T cell responses to AZD1222 COVID-19 vaccine. Study conclusions and caveats: Spike-spanning, vaccine-associated CD4 TCRs were dominant at 160-218 and 743-854. White British ancestry dominated among donors, who included more females, and clonal diversity was possibly underestimated. After two AZD1222 doses, spike-specific TCR breadth and depth rose versus day 0.

Repertoires were generated with immunoSEQ multiplex PCR, while TCRdb's copy carries only in-frame clones and drops some. The table includes roughly 100,000 clones, roughly 86% detected once. Comments on this clone: The antigen is not known.

J was trimmed by 0 bases and V by 3 bases; bases with no gene match: 4. The germline V gene encodes CDR1 SGHAT and CDR2 FQNNGV. This CDR3 has 17 amino acids. This clonotype was obtained from an adult who received the MenACWY meningococcal vaccine as a control. J is TRBJ2-1 and V is TRBV11-2; 11 bases agree with TRBD2. The sequencing here drew on peripheral blood, taken 28 days after the second dose of the MenACWY control vaccine. The CDR3 loop reads CASSLTSGVGSYNEQFF. CDR3 DNA: TGTGCCAGCAGCTTGACTAGCGGGGTGGGCTCCTACAATGAGCAGTTCTTC.